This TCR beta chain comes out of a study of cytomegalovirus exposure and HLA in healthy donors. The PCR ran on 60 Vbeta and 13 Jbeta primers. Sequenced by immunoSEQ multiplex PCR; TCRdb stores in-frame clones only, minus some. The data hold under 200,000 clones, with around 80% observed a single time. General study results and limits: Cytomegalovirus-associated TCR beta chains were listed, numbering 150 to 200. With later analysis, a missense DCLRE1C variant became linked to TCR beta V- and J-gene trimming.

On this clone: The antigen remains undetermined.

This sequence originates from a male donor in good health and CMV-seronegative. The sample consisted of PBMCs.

Here the CDR3 DNA reads TGTGCCAGCAGCCCATCGCTAGCGGGGGGGTACAATGAGCAGTTCTTC. Amino acids: CASSPSLAGGYNEQFF. The rearrangement links TRBV27 to TRBJ2-1, with 12 positions matching TRBD2. This CDR3 region has 16 residues. V dropped 6 bases and J dropped 4; count of bases not matched to a gene: 7. CDR1 MNHEY and CDR2 SMNVEV come from the germline V gene (reference sequence).